One and the same sample provided the 25 T cell receptor beta chains below, sequenced in a study of blood T cell repertoires in COVID-19. Produced via immunoSEQ multiplex PCR; TCRdb's table is partial and in-frame only. The sample contains around 310,000 clones, 90% of which appear only once. The sample consisted of peripheral blood. The receptor source for this set is a woman in her thirties or forties with COVID-19, enrolled during active disease.

The chain uses TRBV7-2 and TRBJ2-3, with D possibly TRBD1 on 5 matching bases. V was shortened by 8 bases and J by 2 bases, with 8 bases between the two germline ends. This CDR3 is built from 12 residues. Germline values: CDR1 SGHTA, CDR2 FQGNSA. CDR3: CASGAATDTQYF. As DNA, the CDR3 is TGTGCCAGCGGGGCAGCCACAGATACGCAGTATTTT.

Details on this clone: Other DNA sequences in this sample translate to the same CDR3. The chain links TRBV27 to TRBJ1-1, with a weak D call TRBD1 (5 bases). Germline V gene sequence: CDR1 MNHEY, CDR2 SMNVEV (reference sequence). Trimming stripped 2 bases from V and 1 base from J, with 5 bases between. The CDR3 runs 13 residues. CDR3 DNA: TGTGCCAGCAGTTTAACAGGGAACACTGAAGCTTTCTTT. Translated: CASSLTGNTEAFF.

The CDR3 DNA sequence: TGTGCCAGTAGTCCGAAGACAGTATGGAGTGAAAAACTGTTTTTT. Its translation: CASSPKTVWSEKLFF. This sequence joins TRBV19 and TRBJ1-4, with D possibly TRBD1 on 5 matching bases. The CDR3 extends over 15 amino acids. The ends were cut back, 5 bases at V and 7 bases at J, with 17 bases in the middle. Germline V gene data show CDR1 as LNHDA and CDR2 as SQIVND (reference sequence).

This rearrangement joins TRBV28 to TRBJ2-4, with D hard to call. The V end lost 8 bases, the J end lost 2 bases, and 7 bases lay between the germline ends. Germline values: CDR1 MDHEN, CDR2 SYDVKM. The CDR3 has 12 amino acids. CDR3 in amino acids: CASGTSKNIQYF. The CDR3, as DNA: TGTGCCAGCGGCACATCCAAAAACATTCAGTACTTC.

The chain is built from TRBV6-2 or TRBV6-3 and TRBJ2-7; perhaps TRBD2 as D (5 bases). CDR3 size: 14 residues. With 0 bases removed from V and 0 bases from J, the gap between germline ends came to 6 bases. In germline, CDR1 is MNHEY, CDR2 SVGEGT. The CDR3 bases are TGTGCCAGCAGTTACTCAAGCGGCTCCTACGAGCAGTACTTC. It specifies CASSYSSGSYEQYF.

The DNA for the CDR3 is TGTGCCAGTACCATCAGGGGCGGAACTGGAAACACCATATATTTT. Translated, it gives CASTIRGGTGNTIYF. V is TRBV19 and J is TRBJ1-3; possibly TRBD1 for D (6 bases). The CDR3 extends over 15 amino acids. Trimming took 7 bases from V and 2 from J, leaving 15 bases between them. CDR1 is LNHDA and CDR2 is SQIVND in the germline V gene (reference sequence). Complete variable domain (other parts from reference TRBV19 and TRBJ1-3): DGGITQSPKYLFRKEGQNVTLSCEQNLNHDAMYWYRQDPGQGLRLIYYSQIVNDFQKGDIAEGYSVSREKKESFPLTVTSAQKNPTAFYLCASTIRGGTGNTIYFGEGSWLTVV.

J is TRBJ2-1 and V is TRBV5-1; TRBD2 agrees at 8 bases. This CDR3 has 15 amino acids. Germline V gives CDR1 SGHRS, CDR2 YFSETQ. V shed 3 bases and J 5 bases; nucleotides not matched to a gene: 7. The CDR3 sequence: CASSWSGRSDNEQFF. The CDR3 bases are TGCGCCAGCAGCTGGAGCGGGAGAAGCGACAATGAGCAGTTCTTC.

The chain employs TRBV9 and TRBJ2-1; 12 nucleotides line up with TRBD2. The CDR3 contains 16 residues. Looked up from germline, CDR1 is SGDLS and CDR2 is YYNGEE. V dropped 2 bases and J dropped 9; count of bases not matched to a gene: 9. The CDR3 spells CASSVPGLAGPAEQFF. The CDR3 nucleotides are TGTGCCAGCAGCGTCCCAGGACTAGCGGGGCCTGCTGAGCAGTTCTTC.

This clone appeared a few times. The junction shows a germline mismatch at one end, possibly a read error. V is TRBV7-9 and J is TRBJ1-2; possible D gene TRBD1, 6 bases. The CDR3 is 15 amino acids. CDR1 and CDR2 (germline): SEHNR, FQNEAQ (reference sequence). CDR3 DNA sequence: TGTGCCAGCAGCTTATTGGACAGATCTAACTCTGGCTACACCTTC. The encoded protein is CASSLLDRSNSGYTF.

This chain links TRBV9 with TRBJ1-3; 8 nucleotides match TRBD1. V lost 4 bases to trimming and J lost 4 bases; unmatched junction nucleotides: 10. Germline lookup yields CDR1 SGDLS and CDR2 YYNGEE. CDR3 length equals 16 residues. The CDR3 DNA is TGTGCCAGCAGCCCGCCCGGGACAGGTGCAGGAAACACCATATATTTT. It specifies CASSPPGTGAGNTIYF.

This chain uses TRBV11-3 with TRBJ2-2; 10 bases align to TRBD2. The CDR3 is made up of 17 amino acids. The V gene end was trimmed by 5 bases and the J gene end by 7 bases; junction bases not matched to a gene: 13. Germline lookup yields CDR1 SGHNT and CDR2 YENEEA. The CDR3 reads CASSPGPSGGGGGELFF. CDR3 coding DNA: TGTGCCAGCAGCCCGGGCCCTAGCGGGGGCGGCGGCGGGGAGCTGTTTTTT.

This clone was observed a few times. This rearrangement joins TRBV5-4 to TRBJ2-7; 9 positions match TRBD1. The CDR3 is made up of 16 amino acids. Germline CDR1 SGHNT, CDR2 YYREEE (reference sequence). J was trimmed by 7 bases and V by 0 bases; bases with no gene match: 11. The CDR3 DNA reads TGTGCCAGCAGCTTGGGAGGGACAGGGCGATTGAGGGAGCAGTACTTC. It specifies CASSLGGTGRLREQYF.

The chain recombines TRBV28 with TRBJ1-2; 9 bases line up with TRBD1. Trimming at V came to 8 bases and at J to 4 bases, leaving 5 bases not matched to a gene. Germline assignment: CDR1 MDHEN and CDR2 SYDVKM. This CDR3 has 13 residues. The CDR3 bases are TGTGCCAGCCTGGGACAGGGCTTCTATGGCTACACCTTC. Protein product: CASLGQGFYGYTF.

The chain combines TRBV7-2 with TRBJ2-1; 11 bases are shared with TRBD2. J gave up 4 bases and V 2 bases, and 7 bases lay outside the gene matches. The CDR3 loop spans 17 amino acids. In germline, CDR1 is SGHTA, CDR2 FQGNSA. The CDR3 DNA sequence: TGTGCCAGCAGCTTATGGCCGGGACTAGCGGTTTACAATGAGCAGTTCTTC. Amino acids: CASSLWPGLAVYNEQFF.

The chain combines TRBV18 with TRBJ1-6; D perhaps matches TRBD1 (5 bases). CDR1 is KGHSH, CDR2 LQKENI, per germline. Trimming took off 6 bases at V and 7 bases at J, with 7 bases between the two ends. The CDR3 loop spans 12 amino acids. CDR3 sequence: CASSSGNSPLHF. In DNA form, the CDR3 reads TGTGCCAGCTCCTCAGGGAATTCACCCCTCCACTTT. The full variable domain, its missing parts supplied by reference TRBV18 and TRBJ1-6, is NAGVMQNPRHLVRRRGQEARLRCSPMKGHSHVYWYRQLPEEGLKFMVYLQKENIIDESGMPKERFSAEFPKEGPSILRIQQVVRGDSAAYFCASSSGNSPLHFGNGTRLTVT.

This clone is a singleton in its sample. The identical CDR3 is also encoded by other nucleotide sequences in the sample. This CDR3 is CASSPRNEQFF. As DNA, the CDR3 is TGTGCCAGCAGCCCCCGCAATGAGCAGTTCTTC. The rearrangement joins TRBV7-8 to TRBJ2-1; D not certain. V was shortened by 5 bases and J by 6 bases, with 5 bases between the two germline ends. CDR3 size: 11 residues. Germline V lookup: CDR1 SGHVS, CDR2 FQNEAQ. The full variable domain, its missing parts supplied by reference TRBV7-8 and TRBJ2-1, is GAGVSQSPRYKVAKRGQDVALRCDPISGHVSLFWYQQALGQGPEFLTYFQNEAQLDKSGLPSDRFFAERPEGSVSTLKIQRTQQEDSAVYLCASSPRNEQFFGPGTRLTVL.

The chain has TRBV15 and TRBJ1-2, with 11 bases matching TRBD1. Per the germline V gene, CDR1 is LNHNV and CDR2 is YYDKDF (reference sequence). After removal of 4 bases from V and 4 bases from J, the junction contained 8 bases not matched to a gene. The CDR3 runs to 16 residues. CDR3 DNA sequence: TGTGCCACCAGCACTGGACAGGGGGCACTCGGCTATGGCTACACCTTC. Its protein is CATSTGQGALGYGYTF.

This clone was counted many times. As DNA, the CDR3 is TGTGCCAGCAGCCGGACAGGGACCTACGAGCAGTACTTC. Translating gives CASSRTGTYEQYF. The chain joins TRBV3-1 (or the pseudogene TRBV3-2) to TRBJ2-7; 8 bases are a match to TRBD1. With V trimmed by 4 bases and J by 2 bases, 1 base remained unmatched. Per the germline V gene, CDR1 is LGHDT and CDR2 is YNNKEL (reference sequence). The CDR3 has 13 amino acids.

V is TRBV3-1 (or the pseudogene TRBV3-2) and J is TRBJ2-3; 10 nucleotides align to TRBD2. The CDR3 extends over 15 amino acids. The ends lost 5 bases at V and 6 bases at J; junction bases unmatched: 8. Germline V gene data show CDR1 as LGHDT and CDR2 as YNNKEL (reference sequence). CDR3 sequence: CASSSRSGGEDTQYF. In DNA, the CDR3 is TGTGCCAGCAGCTCTAGAAGCGGGGGGGAGGATACGCAGTATTTT.

V is TRBV9 and J is TRBJ1-3; no clear D. The CDR3 length is 15 residues. CDR1 and CDR2 from the germline V gene are SGDLS and YYNGEE. V lost 0 bases to trimming and J lost 0 bases, with 7 bases between them. CDR3: CASSVAVSSGNTIYF. The CDR3, as DNA: TGTGCCAGCAGCGTAGCGGTGAGCTCTGGAAACACCATATATTTT.

This sequence joins TRBV10-3 and TRBJ1-3; possibly TRBD1 for D (5 bases). Per the germline V gene, CDR1 is ENHRY and CDR2 is SYGVKD. V lost 4 bases, J lost 0 bases, and 10 bases lay in between. The CDR3 spans 15 residues. In nucleotides, the CDR3 is TGTGCCATCAGTGCGGCAGGGAACTCTGGAAACACCATATATTTT. This codes for CAISAAGNSGNTIYF.

The V and J genes are TRBV27 and TRBJ2-7; unclear D gene. This CDR3 contains 15 residues. Germline loops: CDR1 MNHEY, CDR2 SMNVEV (reference sequence). The V end was cut by 2 bases, the J end by 0 bases, with 11 bases between. In DNA form, the CDR3 reads TGTGCCAGCAGTTTAGGTAGAACCGGCTCCTACGAGCAGTACTTC. Translation: CASSLGRTGSYEQYF.

CDR3 DNA sequence: TGTGCCAGCAGCTTAGGGGCCGGGGGATCTGGGAGTTCACCCCTCCACTTT. The encoded protein is CASSLGAGGSGSSPLHF. V usage is TRBV7-2 and J usage is TRBJ1-6; D possibly corresponds to TRBD1 (5 bases). The CDR3 consists of 17 residues. The V gene lost 1 base and the J gene lost 9 bases, with 19 bases spanning the gap. The V gene's germline CDR1 is SGHTA and CDR2 FQGNSA.

This clone has more than one count but fewer than ten. The V call is TRBV5-1, the J call TRBJ1-4; maybe TRBD1 (5 bases). CDR1 SGHRS and CDR2 YFSETQ come from the germline V gene. The CDR3 length is 15 residues. The ends were cut back, 0 bases at V and 8 bases at J, with 14 bases in the middle. The CDR3: CASSLAYRAGEKLFF. CDR3 nucleotides: TGCGCCAGCAGCTTGGCTTATAGGGCAGGGGAAAAACTGTTTTTT.

V and J are TRBV7-3 and TRBJ1-1; 7 bases map to TRBD1. J gave up 3 bases and V 4 bases, and 14 bases lay outside the gene matches. CDR1 SGHTA and CDR2 FQGTGA come from the germline V gene. The CDR3 extends over 17 amino acids. The CDR3 DNA is TGTGCCAGCAGCTCTCGGGGGTGGTCCGGACAGGACACTGAAGCTTTCTTT. Translation: CASSSRGWSGQDTEAFF. Drawing the rest from reference TRBV7-3 and TRBJ1-1, the complete variable domain is GAGVSQTPSNKVTEKGKYVELRCDPISGHTALYWYRQSLGQGPEFLIYFQGTGAADDSGLPNDRFFAVRPEGSVSTLKIQRTERGDSAVYLCASSSRGWSGQDTEAFFGQGTRLTVV.